The rows below give T cell receptor beta chains drawn from one sample of a study of PD-1 blockade in classical Hodgkin lymphoma. Produced via immunoSEQ multiplex PCR; TCRdb's table is partial and in-frame only. The sample holds 43,000 or so clones, 88% seen once. Sequenced here: peripheral blood mononuclear cells (PBMCs), sampled at baseline. The origin of the receptors is a human donor with classical Hodgkin lymphoma. Each CDR3 is given with its conserved first and last residue. Each record gives: CDR3 DNA, CDR3 protein, J gene, V gene, clone size, D gene. D genes are given only for firm matches. Rows give clone size only sometimes, using once, few, many, or a class for an expanded clone.

CDR3 DNA: TGTGCCAGCAGCGTATCGGGGGTTACCGCCGGGGAGCTGTTTTTT
CDR3 protein: CASSVSGVTAGELFF
J gene: TRBJ2-2
V gene: TRBV9
clone size: NA
D gene: NA

CDR3 DNA: TGCGCCAGCAGCCCCTCCAGCGGGGGGGCCGTCGATAACGAGCAGTACTTC
CDR3 protein: CASSPSSGGAVDNEQYF
J gene: TRBJ2-7
V gene: TRBV4-1
clone size: NA
D gene: TRBD2

CDR3 DNA: TGTGCCAGCAGTTTAGGGGTGAGTAGAGGGGGACTTCAGCCCCAGCATTTT
CDR3 protein: CASSLGVSRGGLQPQHF
J gene: TRBJ1-5
V gene: TRBV28
clone size: NA
D gene: NA

CDR3 DNA: TGTGCCAGCAGTCCTCGAGGACTAGCGGGGATCCTCTACAATGAGCAGTTCTTC
CDR3 protein: CASSPRGLAGILYNEQFF
J gene: TRBJ2-1
V gene: TRBV7-9
clone size: NA
D gene: TRBD2

CDR3 DNA: TGCAGTGCCGACAACTACAATGAGCAGTTCTTC
CDR3 protein: CSADNYNEQFF
J gene: TRBJ2-1
V gene: TRBV20-1
clone size: NA
D gene: NA

CDR3 DNA: TGTGCCAGCAGCTTAGAGGTGGGAGCCCACTACGAGCAGTACTTC
CDR3 protein: CASSLEVGAHYEQYF
J gene: TRBJ2-7
V gene: TRBV11-2
clone size: NA
D gene: NA

CDR3 DNA: TGTGCCAGCAGCTTGGGGCTACCCTCTGGAAACACCATATATTTT
CDR3 protein: CASSLGLPSGNTIYF
J gene: TRBJ1-3
V gene: TRBV5-5
clone size: NA
D gene: NA

CDR3 DNA: TGTGCCAGCAGTGACTCTGCGGCCAGCTCCTACAATGAGCAGTTCTTC
CDR3 protein: CASSDSAASSYNEQFF
J gene: TRBJ2-1
V gene: TRBV6-4
clone size: NA
D gene: NA

CDR3 DNA: TGTGCCAGCAGTTCTGTGACAGGGGGTGAAAAACTGTTTTTT
CDR3 protein: CASSSVTGGEKLFF
J gene: TRBJ1-4
V gene: TRBV27
clone size: NA
D gene: TRBD1

CDR3 DNA: TGTGCCAGCAGCGCCTCCGGACGGGGGGCAGACGAGCAGTACTTC
CDR3 protein: CASSASGRGADEQYF
J gene: TRBJ2-7
V gene: TRBV9
clone size: NA
D gene: NA

CDR3 DNA: TGCGCCAGCAGCCAAGCGGAAAAACTGTTTTTT
CDR3 protein: CASSQAEKLFF
J gene: TRBJ1-4
V gene: TRBV4-3
clone size: NA
D gene: NA

CDR3 DNA: TGTGCCAGCAGCAAAGCCCCCGGGACCCCGAGGACTGAAGCTTTCTTT
CDR3 protein: CASSKAPGTPRTEAFF
J gene: TRBJ1-1
V gene: TRBV21-1
clone size: NA
D gene: NA

CDR3 DNA: TGTGCCAGCAGCTTAGGGACAGGGGGAAATTCTGAGACCCAGTACTTC
CDR3 protein: CASSLGTGGNSETQYF
J gene: TRBJ2-5
V gene: TRBV11-2
clone size: once
D gene: TRBD1

CDR3 DNA: TGTGCCAGCAGTTCAGGGGGCGAGGACACTGAAGCTTTCTTT
CDR3 protein: CASSSGGEDTEAFF
J gene: TRBJ1-1
V gene: TRBV28
clone size: few
D gene: TRBD1

CDR3 DNA: TGTGCCAGCAGCCTCCGGCTTAACACTGAAGCTTTCTTT
CDR3 protein: CASSLRLNTEAFF
J gene: TRBJ1-1
V gene: TRBV7-3
clone size: NA
D gene: NA

CDR3 DNA: TGTGCCATCAGTGTTGGGCAGGGCCCCACTGAAGCTTTCTTT
CDR3 protein: CAISVGQGPTEAFF
J gene: TRBJ1-1
V gene: TRBV10-3
clone size: NA
D gene: NA

CDR3 DNA: TGTGCCAGTAGTATAGGGGATCGGAATGAGCAGTTCTTC
CDR3 protein: CASSIGDRNEQFF
J gene: TRBJ2-1
V gene: TRBV19
clone size: NA
D gene: NA

CDR3 DNA: TGTGCCAGCAGTTACGTGGGGGAGCAGTACTTC
CDR3 protein: CASSYVGEQYF
J gene: TRBJ2-7
V gene: TRBV6-5
clone size: NA
D gene: NA

CDR3 DNA: TGTGCCAGCAGTCATAAGGTCTCCTACGAGCAGTACTTC
CDR3 protein: CASSHKVSYEQYF
J gene: TRBJ2-7
V gene: TRBV7-2
clone size: NA
D gene: NA

CDR3 DNA: TGTGCCAGCAGTTCGGAACAGGGGACGTTCTACGAGCAGTACTTC
CDR3 protein: CASSSEQGTFYEQYF
J gene: TRBJ2-7
V gene: TRBV6-5
clone size: NA
D gene: TRBD1

CDR3 DNA: TGTGCCAGCAGCGTAGGACGGAACACCGGGGAGCTGTTTTTT
CDR3 protein: CASSVGRNTGELFF
J gene: TRBJ2-2
V gene: TRBV5-4
clone size: NA
D gene: NA

CDR3 DNA: TGTGCCAGCAGCTCACAGACAGGGTCCGGCGAGCAGTACTTC
CDR3 protein: CASSSQTGSGEQYF
J gene: TRBJ2-7
V gene: TRBV5-4
clone size: NA
D gene: TRBD1

CDR3 DNA: TGTGCCAGCAGCCCAATAGCGGGAGCAGATACGCAGTATTTT
CDR3 protein: CASSPIAGADTQYF
J gene: TRBJ2-3
V gene: TRBV27
clone size: few
D gene: TRBD2

CDR3 DNA: TGTGCCAGTAGTATGCCAGGGGACAATCAGCCCCAGCATTTT
CDR3 protein: CASSMPGDNQPQHF
J gene: TRBJ1-5
V gene: TRBV19
clone size: once
D gene: NA

CDR3 DNA: TGTGCCAGCAGACGGGACATACTCTCCTACGAGCAGTACTTC
CDR3 protein: CASRRDILSYEQYF
J gene: TRBJ2-7
V gene: TRBV2
clone size: once
D gene: NA

CDR3 DNA: TGTGCCAGTAGTATCTTAGGGATCCCCGAGGGGCATCAGCCCCAGCATTTT
CDR3 protein: CASSILGIPEGHQPQHF
J gene: TRBJ1-5
V gene: TRBV19
clone size: NA
D gene: NA

CDR3 DNA: TGCAGCGTGCAGGACAGGCCCTCGGGAGAGACCCAGTACTTC
CDR3 protein: CSVQDRPSGETQYF
J gene: TRBJ2-5
V gene: TRBV29-1
clone size: once
D gene: TRBD1

CDR3 DNA: TGTGCCAGCATGTGGTGGAGAGATACGCAGTATTTT
CDR3 protein: CASMWWRDTQYF
J gene: TRBJ2-3
V gene: TRBV2
clone size: NA
D gene: NA

CDR3 DNA: TGTGCCAGCAGTGAAGTAGGACTAGCGGGAGGCGGGGACGAGCAGTACTTC
CDR3 protein: CASSEVGLAGGGDEQYF
J gene: TRBJ2-7
V gene: TRBV2
clone size: once
D gene: TRBD2

CDR3 DNA: TGTGCCAGCAGCCTAGAAGACCGGGTCTCGGGATCCTTC
CDR3 protein: CASSLEDRVSGSF
J gene: TRBJ2-7
V gene: TRBV7-9
clone size: once
D gene: NA

CDR3 DNA: TGCGCCAGCAGCTTGGGGAGCCACAATGAGCAGTTCTTC
CDR3 protein: CASSLGSHNEQFF
J gene: TRBJ2-1
V gene: TRBV5-1
clone size: NA
D gene: NA

CDR3 DNA: TGTGCCAGCAGTTTCCTGATACAGAACTATGGCTACACCTTC
CDR3 protein: CASSFLIQNYGYTF
J gene: TRBJ1-2
V gene: TRBV27
clone size: NA
D gene: NA

CDR3 DNA: TGTGCCAGCAGTGAATTTGGGAGCCGGGGGGGGGAGCAGTACTTC
CDR3 protein: CASSEFGSRGGEQYF
J gene: TRBJ2-7
V gene: TRBV2
clone size: NA
D gene: TRBD2

CDR3 DNA: TGCGCCAGCAGCTTGGATGGGGGAAACACTGAAGCTTTCTTT
CDR3 protein: CASSLDGGNTEAFF
J gene: TRBJ1-1
V gene: TRBV5-1
clone size: NA
D gene: NA

CDR3 DNA: TGTGCCAGCAGTCGGACTAGCGGGGGGGCCACAGATACGCAGTATTTT
CDR3 protein: CASSRTSGGATDTQYF
J gene: TRBJ2-3
V gene: TRBV2
clone size: NA
D gene: TRBD2

CDR3 DNA: TGCAGCGTGGGGACTAGCCGGCCAGATACGCAGTATTTT
CDR3 protein: CSVGTSRPDTQYF
J gene: TRBJ2-3
V gene: TRBV29-1
clone size: NA
D gene: TRBD2

CDR3 DNA: TGTGCCAGCAGCATGACGGGACTAGCGGGAGTAGGAGATACGCAGTATTTT
CDR3 protein: CASSMTGLAGVGDTQYF
J gene: TRBJ2-3
V gene: TRBV5-4
clone size: NA
D gene: TRBD2